The TCR beta chain under discussion was sequenced for a study of T cell clones after liver transplantation. In the case of this clone: The antigen is not known.

Regarding the study as a whole: Post-transplant time points were not standardized, so conclusions are preliminary.

CDR1 and CDR2 (germline): SGDLS, YYNGEE. This CDR3 spans 14 amino acids. Trimming pared 4 bases from V and 12 bases from J, leaving 17 bases between. TCRdb keeps only in-frame clones here, not all; method: immunoSEQ multiplex PCR. The sample contains approximately 55,000 clones, approximately 71% of which appear only once. The chain couples TRBV9 to TRBJ1-6; maybe TRBD1 (6 bases). The source is a human patient who received a liver transplant. Some T cells here may be from the graft donor. Specimen: CD4+ T cells from blood, collected 54 months after liver transplant. The CDR3 loop reads CASSNPGASKPLHF. The CDR3 DNA sequence: TGTGCCAGCAGCAATCCGGGGGCTTCTAAACCCCTCCACTTT.